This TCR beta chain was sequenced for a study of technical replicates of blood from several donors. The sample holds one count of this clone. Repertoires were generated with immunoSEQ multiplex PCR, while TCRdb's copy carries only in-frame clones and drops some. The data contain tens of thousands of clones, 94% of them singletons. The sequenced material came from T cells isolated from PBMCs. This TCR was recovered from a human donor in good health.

CDR3 protein: CASSLSWGSNTGELFF. For the CDR3, the DNA is TGTGCCAGCAGCTTATCATGGGGCTCGAACACCGGGGAGCTGTTTTTT. The genes are TRBV7-3 and TRBJ2-2, with D maybe TRBD1 (5 bases). Trimming took 2 bases from V and 0 from J, leaving 10 bases between them. This CDR3 region has 16 residues. Germline values: CDR1 SGHTA, CDR2 FQGTGA.